This T cell receptor (beta chain) was obtained from a study of T cell changes during pregnancy in multiple sclerosis. Measured with immunoSEQ multiplex PCR; TCRdb has only the in-frame clones, and not every one. The sample consists of 100,000 to 150,000 clones, 85% to 95% of them appearing once. Germline V gene data show CDR1 as MGHRA and CDR2 as YSYEKL. There are 15 residues in the CDR3. V was trimmed by 0 bases and J by 0 bases, leaving 6 bases between them. The receptor was derived from a female donor with multiple sclerosis, enrolled in a pregnancy study. The rearrangement uses TRBV4-1 and TRBJ2-1; no clear D. The sample here was peripheral blood, taken before pregnancy. CDR3: CASSQEWSSYNEQFF. CDR3 bases: TGCGCCAGCAGCCAAGAGTGGAGCTCCTACAATGAGCAGTTCTTC.